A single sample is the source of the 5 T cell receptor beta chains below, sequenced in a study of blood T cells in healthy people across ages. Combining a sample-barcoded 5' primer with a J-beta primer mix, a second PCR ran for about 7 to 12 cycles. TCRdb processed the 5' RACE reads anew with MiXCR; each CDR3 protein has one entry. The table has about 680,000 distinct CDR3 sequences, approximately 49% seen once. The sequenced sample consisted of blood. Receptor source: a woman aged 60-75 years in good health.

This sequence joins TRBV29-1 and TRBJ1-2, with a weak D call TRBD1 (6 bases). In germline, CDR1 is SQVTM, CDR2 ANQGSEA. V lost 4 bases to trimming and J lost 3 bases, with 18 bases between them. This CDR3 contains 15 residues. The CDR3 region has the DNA TGCAGCGTTGGGGCCCTCGGGGGGCGCGACTATGGCTACACCTTC. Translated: CSVGALGGRDYGYTF.

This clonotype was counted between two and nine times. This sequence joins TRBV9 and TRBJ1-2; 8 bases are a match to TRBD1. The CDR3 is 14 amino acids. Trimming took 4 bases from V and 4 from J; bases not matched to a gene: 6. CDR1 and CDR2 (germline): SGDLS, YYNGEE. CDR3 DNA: TGTGCCAGCAGCCCAGGACAGGGACCCTATGGCTACACCTTC. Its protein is CASSPGQGPYGYTF.

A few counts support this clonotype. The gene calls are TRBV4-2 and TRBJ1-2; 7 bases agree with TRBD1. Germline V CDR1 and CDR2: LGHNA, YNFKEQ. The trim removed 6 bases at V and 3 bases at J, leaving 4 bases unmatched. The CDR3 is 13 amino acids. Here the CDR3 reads CASSRGGDYGYTF. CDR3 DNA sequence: TGTGCCAGCAGTCGAGGGGGCGACTATGGCTACACCTTC.

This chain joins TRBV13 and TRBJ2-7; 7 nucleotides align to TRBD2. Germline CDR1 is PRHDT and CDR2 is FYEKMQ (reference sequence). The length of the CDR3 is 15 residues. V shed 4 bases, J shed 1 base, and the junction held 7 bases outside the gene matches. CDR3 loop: CASSSFSGLSYEQYF. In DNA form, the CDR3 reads TGTGCCAGCAGCTCCTTTAGCGGGCTTTCCTACGAGCAGTACTTC.

CDR3 in DNA: TGCAGTGCTGCGGACAGGAGGAGCTCCTACGAGCAGTACTTC. Translated, it gives CSAADRRSSYEQYF. The chain employs TRBV20-1 and TRBJ2-7, with 7 bases lining up with TRBD1. This CDR3 comprises 14 residues. In germline, CDR1 is DFQATT, CDR2 SNEGSKA (reference sequence). With 5 bases clipped from V and 0 bases from J, the junction kept 7 bases outside the gene matches.